This is a list of T cell receptor beta chains from one sample in a study. TCRdb ran MiXCR on the 5' RACE reads and lists one entry per CDR3 protein. Counted here are roughly 45,000 distinct CDR3 sequences, over 25% occurring once; the ten biggest clones make up under 5%. Sequencing used tumor-infiltrating memory CD4+ T cells sorted from the breast tumor. Every receptor here comes from a female donor with breast cancer. Each CDR3 is given with its conserved first and last residue. D genes are given only for firm matches. Clone size is given for some rows only: seen once, a few or many times, or a class if the clone is expanded.

J gene	V gene	clone size	D gene	CDR3 protein	CDR3 DNA
TRBJ2-3	TRBV28	NA	TRBD2	CASRRGLVYGSDTQYF	TGTGCCAGCAGGAGGGGACTAGTTTATGGGTCAGATACGCAGTATTTT
TRBJ2-2	TRBV4-3	NA	NA	CASSQDSGGATGELFF	TGCGCCAGCAGCCAAGATTCTGGGGGGGCCACCGGGGAGCTGTTTTTT
TRBJ1-1	TRBV5-4	NA	TRBD1	CASSTGQGNEAFF	TGTGCCAGCAGCACGGGACAGGGGAATGAAGCTTTCTTT
TRBJ2-2	TRBV4-2	NA	NA	CASSQDLWGVGELFF	TGTGCCAGCAGCCAAGATTTATGGGGGGTCGGGGAGCTGTTTTTT
TRBJ2-7	TRBV5-5	few	NA	CASSQRTVESYEQYF	TGTGCCAGCAGCCAGCGGACAGTAGAATCCTACGAGCAGTACTTC
TRBJ2-5	TRBV7-9	NA	NA	CASSPTGETQYF	TGTGCCAGCAGCCCGACAGGAGAGACCCAGTACTTC
TRBJ2-3	TRBV5-1	once	NA	CASSLVGQGYLAGVRDTQYF	TGCGCCAGCAGCTTGGTTGGACAGGGGTACCTAGCGGGGGTTAGAGATACGCAGTATTTT
TRBJ2-5	TRBV29-1	NA	NA	CSVVGGPQETQYF	TGCAGCGTTGTGGGAGGACCGCAAGAGACCCAGTACTTC
TRBJ2-5	TRBV12-3/TRBV12-4	NA	TRBD1	CASRPDRGETQYF	TGTGCCAGCAGGCCAGACAGGGGTGAGACCCAGTACTTC
TRBJ2-1	TRBV20-1	NA	TRBD2	CSARGGPSGTSGRQGSYNEQFF	TGCAGTGCTCGGGGGGGGCCCTCCGGGACTAGCGGGAGGCAGGGCTCCTACAATGAGCAGTTCTTC
TRBJ2-7	TRBV7-9	NA	TRBD2	CASSLIAALAGEQLPYEQYF	TGTGCCAGCAGCTTAATTGCGGCACTAGCGGGAGAGCAACTACCCTACGAGCAGTACTTC
TRBJ2-6	TRBV12-3/TRBV12-4	many	NA	CASSLLSGRNVLTF	TGTGCCAGCAGTTTATTGTCAGGGCGCAACGTCCTGACTTTC
TRBJ2-1	TRBV20-1	NA	TRBD2	CSARSGTRIPNEQFF	TGCAGTGCTAGATCTGGGACTAGAATCCCCAATGAGCAGTTCTTC
TRBJ2-3	TRBV7-6	many	NA	CASSFGPSTDTQYF	TGTGCCAGCAGCTTCGGGCCCAGCACAGATACGCAGTATTTT
TRBJ2-3	TRBV4-3	few	NA	CASSRLSDQRDTQYF	TGCGCCAGCAGCCGACTCAGTGACCAGCGGGATACGCAGTATTTT
TRBJ2-2	TRBV6-1	NA	TRBD1	CASSEKIWTGGNTGELFF	TGTGCCAGCAGTGAAAAAATCTGGACAGGGGGTAACACCGGGGAGCTGTTTTTT
TRBJ2-1	TRBV7-2	NA	NA	CASSAASYNEQFF	TGTGCCAGCAGCGCGGCCTCCTACAATGAGCAGTTCTTC
TRBJ2-3	TRBV12-3/TRBV12-4	NA	NA	CASRPLTGYTDTQYF	TGTGCCAGCAGACCATTGACAGGTTACACAGATACGCAGTATTTT
TRBJ1-1	TRBV5-4	NA	NA	CASSAETRGTEAFF	TGTGCCAGCAGCGCGGAGACAAGGGGCACTGAAGCTTTCTTT
TRBJ2-6	TRBV20-1	NA	TRBD1	CSAPVTGGAGGANVLTF	TGCAGTGCACCCGTGACAGGGGGCGCGGGGGGGGCCAACGTCCTGACTTTC
TRBJ1-5	TRBV28	NA	NA	CASSLSGARVSNQPQHF	TGTGCCAGCAGTTTATCAGGGGCGAGGGTGAGCAATCAGCCCCAGCATTTT
TRBJ2-4	TRBV5-1	NA	TRBD2	CATTRRRLAGGPVGAKNIQYF	TGCGCCACTACTAGAAGGAGACTAGCGGGAGGGCCGGTAGGAGCCAAAAACATTCAGTACTTC
TRBJ2-2	TRBV14	few	TRBD2	CASSQDRLAGGRNTGELFF	TGTGCCAGCAGCCAAGACCGACTAGCGGGGGGTCGGAACACCGGGGAGCTGTTTTTT
TRBJ2-7	TRBV5-1	NA	TRBD2	CASSLEGTSIYEQYF	TGCGCCAGCAGCTTGGAGGGGACTAGCATCTACGAGCAGTACTTC
TRBJ1-1	TRBV4-1	NA	TRBD1	CASNDRGGKYTEAFF	TGCGCCTCCAATGACAGGGGTGGAAAGTACACTGAAGCTTTCTTT